This T cell receptor (beta chain) was captured in a study of blood T cell repertoires in COVID-19. Study-wide context: PBMCs, B-cell-depleted T cells, or T cells were the source of the cDNA or gDNA that made up the material.

The germline gives CDR1 SQVTM, CDR2 ANQGSEA. This CDR3 region has 11 residues. About this clone itself: The junction differs from germline at one of its ends, possibly a read error.

Sequencing was performed with immunoSEQ multiplex PCR; in TCRdb, only in-frame clones are kept and a portion is missing. This sample has about 250,000 clones, with 80% to 85% found just once. Sequenced input: peripheral blood. This chain uses TRBV29-1 with TRBJ1-2; D ambiguous. This receptor was obtained from a man aged 50-60 years with active or convalescent COVID-19. The CDR3 reads CTRRLNYGYTF. The CDR3 region has the DNA TGTACCAGAAGACTTAACTATGGCTACACCTTC.